The clone carrying this T cell receptor beta chain was counted between two and nine times. The data originate from a study of blood T cell repertoires in COVID-19. The wider study: From T cells, B-cell-depleted T cells, or PBMCs came the material, which was cDNA or gDNA.

Trimming took 2 bases from V and 5 from J; bases not matched to a gene: 3. The germline V gene has CDR1 MRHNA and CDR2 SNTAGT. The CDR3 length is 15 residues. Original methodology: Estimated nucleated cell counts came from reference gene primer amplification. Clones were sequenced by immunoSEQ multiplex PCR, and TCRdb holds only the in-frame ones, with some missing. Clone size and the V and J calls come from that table; the DNA yielded D and trimming. The sample gives nearly 350,000 clones, over 70% of which show up once; about 6.9% is in the top ten. The V gene is TRBV6-4, the J gene TRBJ2-1; 10 positions match TRBD2. The sequence was obtained from a woman aged 45-60 years with COVID-19, enrolled during active disease. Sample: peripheral blood. CDR3 bases: TGTGCCAGCAGTGACGGGACTAGCGTACACAATGAGCAGTTCTTC. The encoded protein is CASSDGTSVHNEQFF.